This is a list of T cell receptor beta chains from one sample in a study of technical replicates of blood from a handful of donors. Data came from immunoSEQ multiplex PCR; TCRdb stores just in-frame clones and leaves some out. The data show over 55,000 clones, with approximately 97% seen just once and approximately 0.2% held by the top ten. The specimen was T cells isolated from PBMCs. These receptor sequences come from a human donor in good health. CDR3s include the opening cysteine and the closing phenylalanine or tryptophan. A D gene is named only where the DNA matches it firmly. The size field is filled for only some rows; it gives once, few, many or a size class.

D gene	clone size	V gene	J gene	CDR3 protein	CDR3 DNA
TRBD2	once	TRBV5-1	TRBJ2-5	CASSWGTLAGEETQYF	TGCGCCAGCAGCTGGGGGACGCTAGCGGGCGAAGAGACCCAGTACTTC
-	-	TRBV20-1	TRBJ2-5	CSARAETQYF	TGCAGTGCTAGGGCAGAGACCCAGTACTTC
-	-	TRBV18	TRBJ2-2	CASSQDSGDRELFF	TGTGCCAGCTCACAAGACTCGGGGGACCGGGAGCTGTTTTTT
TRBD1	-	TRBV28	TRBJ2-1	CASRSPGQGRYNEQFF	TGTGCCAGCAGGTCACCGGGACAGGGGAGGTACAATGAGCAGTTCTTC
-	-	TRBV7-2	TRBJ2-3	CASSSGRGDTQYF	TGTGCCAGCAGCTCCGGAAGGGGAGATACGCAGTATTTT
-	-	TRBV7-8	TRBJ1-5	CASSLGAAHSNQPQHF	TGTGCCAGCAGCTTAGGGGCAGCCCATAGCAATCAGCCCCAGCATTTT
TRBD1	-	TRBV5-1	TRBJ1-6	CASSLSTGDDSPLHF	TGCGCCAGCAGCTTGTCGACAGGGGATGATTCACCCCTCCACTTT
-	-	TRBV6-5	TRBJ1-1	CASSLGQNTEAFF	TGTGCCAGCAGCCTCGGACAAAACACTGAAGCTTTCTTT
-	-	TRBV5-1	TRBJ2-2	CASTLGQSNTGELFF	TGCGCCAGCACCCTAGGACAATCCAACACCGGGGAGCTGTTTTTT
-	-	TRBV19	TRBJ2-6	CASSSDSFSGANVLTF	TGTGCCAGTAGTTCCGACAGCTTCTCTGGGGCCAACGTCCTGACTTTC
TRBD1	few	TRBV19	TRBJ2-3	CASSGTVTDTQYF	TGTGCCAGTAGTGGGACAGTCACAGATACGCAGTATTTT
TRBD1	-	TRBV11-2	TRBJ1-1	CASSKGQGEPEAFF	TGTGCCAGCAGCAAGGGACAGGGTGAGCCTGAAGCTTTCTTT
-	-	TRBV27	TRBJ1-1	CASTRGTEAFF	TGTGCCAGCACCCGGGGGACTGAAGCTTTCTTT
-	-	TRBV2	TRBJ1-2	CASIRLGFNYGYTF	TGTGCCAGCATACGGCTAGGTTTTAACTATGGCTACACCTTC
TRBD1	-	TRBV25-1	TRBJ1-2	CASSDDRGRNYGYTF	TGTGCCAGCAGTGATGACAGGGGAAGGAACTATGGCTACACCTTC
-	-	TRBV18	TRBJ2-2	CASSPLENTGELFF	TGTGCCAGCTCACCACTAGAGAACACCGGGGAGCTGTTTTTT
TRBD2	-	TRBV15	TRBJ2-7	CATSRKTSGGVSYEQYF	TGTGCCACCAGCAGAAAGACTAGCGGGGGGGTCTCCTACGAGCAGTACTTC
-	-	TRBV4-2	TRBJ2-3	CASSQEGSDSGSTDTQYF	TGTGCCAGCAGCCAAGAGGGTTCGGATAGCGGAAGCACAGATACGCAGTATTTT
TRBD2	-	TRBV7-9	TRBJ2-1	CASWRPESGRNRNEQFF	TGTGCCAGCTGGAGGCCCGAAAGCGGGAGAAACCGGAATGAGCAGTTCTTC
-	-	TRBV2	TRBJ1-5	CASMEGDLVDGNQPQHF	TGTGCCAGCATGGAGGGAGATCTTGTGGACGGCAATCAGCCCCAGCATTTT
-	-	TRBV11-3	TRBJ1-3	CASSLGGDGNTIYF	TGTGCCAGCAGCTTAGGCGGGGATGGAAACACCATATATTTT
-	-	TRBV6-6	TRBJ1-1	CASSYIPWQGNTEAFF	TGTGCCAGCAGTTACATCCCGTGGCAGGGGAACACTGAAGCTTTCTTT
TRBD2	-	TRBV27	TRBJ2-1	CASSPRTSGGNNEQFF	TGTGCCAGCAGTCCCCGCACTAGCGGAGGAAACAATGAGCAGTTCTTC
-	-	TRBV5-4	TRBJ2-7	CASSFRGSSYEQYF	TGTGCCAGCAGCTTCCGGGGAAGCTCCTACGAGCAGTACTTC